The entry below describes one TCR beta chain. Recruited during active infection, patients (from Seattle) were subsequently followed longitudinally. This specimen comes from a study of blood T cell repertoires in COVID-19. Study information: Nucleic acid was either cDNA or gDNA, and it came from T cells, B-cell-depleted T cells, or PBMCs.

Repertoires were generated with immunoSEQ multiplex PCR, while TCRdb's copy carries only in-frame clones and drops some. The sample shows fewer than 350,000 clones, 70% to 90% of them seen only once. CDR1 and CDR2 (germline): SNHLY, FYNNEI. The V end lost 6 bases, the J end lost 5 bases, and 11 bases lay between the germline ends. The CDR3 has 12 amino acids. Material: peripheral blood. The sequence came from a woman aged 25 to 45 with COVID-19, enrolled during active disease. The chain combines TRBV2 with TRBJ2-7; TRBD2 might be the D (5 bases). In DNA form, the CDR3 reads TGTGCCAGCAGAGGACTTGTTCACGAGCAGTACTTC. This sequence encodes CASRGLVHEQYF.